This TCR beta chain stems from a study of blood T cell repertoires in COVID-19. In the study overall: Some COVID-19 samples were acute and others convalescent; all came from the United States, Italy and Spain. In each case, the material was cDNA or gDNA derived from T cells, B-cell-depleted T cells, or PBMCs.

Seattle-derived patients entered the study during active infection and were followed longitudinally. Source study methods: It was from reference gene primer amplification that nucleated cell counts were estimated. Profiled with immunoSEQ multiplex PCR; TCRdb holds only in-frame clones, not every one. D and trimming come from the DNA, and the V and J calls and clone size come from that table. The profile shows about 120,000 clones, 90% of them singletons. The V gene lost 2 bases and the J gene lost 3 bases, with 19 bases spanning the gap. This CDR3 has 17 amino acids. Germline V gives CDR1 LNHDA, CDR2 SQIVND (reference sequence).

The material sequenced was peripheral blood. The sequence derives from a woman aged 60-70 years with COVID-19, enrolled during active disease. The genes are TRBV19 and TRBJ1-1; D perhaps matches TRBD1 (6 bases). CDR3 loop: CASSIWRWGGLDTEAFF. CDR3 nucleotide sequence: TGTGCCAGTAGTATATGGAGGTGGGGGGGGCTCGACACTGAAGCTTTCTTT.